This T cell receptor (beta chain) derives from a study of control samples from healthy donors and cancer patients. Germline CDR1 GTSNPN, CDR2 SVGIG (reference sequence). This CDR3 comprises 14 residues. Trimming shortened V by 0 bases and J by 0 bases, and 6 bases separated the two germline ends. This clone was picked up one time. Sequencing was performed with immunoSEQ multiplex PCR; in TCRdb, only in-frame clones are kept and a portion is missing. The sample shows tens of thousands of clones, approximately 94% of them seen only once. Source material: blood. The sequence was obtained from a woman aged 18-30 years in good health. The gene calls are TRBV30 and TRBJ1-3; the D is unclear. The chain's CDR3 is CAWSVRDSGNTIYF. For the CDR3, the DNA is TGTGCCTGGAGTGTAAGGGACTCTGGAAACACCATATATTTT.